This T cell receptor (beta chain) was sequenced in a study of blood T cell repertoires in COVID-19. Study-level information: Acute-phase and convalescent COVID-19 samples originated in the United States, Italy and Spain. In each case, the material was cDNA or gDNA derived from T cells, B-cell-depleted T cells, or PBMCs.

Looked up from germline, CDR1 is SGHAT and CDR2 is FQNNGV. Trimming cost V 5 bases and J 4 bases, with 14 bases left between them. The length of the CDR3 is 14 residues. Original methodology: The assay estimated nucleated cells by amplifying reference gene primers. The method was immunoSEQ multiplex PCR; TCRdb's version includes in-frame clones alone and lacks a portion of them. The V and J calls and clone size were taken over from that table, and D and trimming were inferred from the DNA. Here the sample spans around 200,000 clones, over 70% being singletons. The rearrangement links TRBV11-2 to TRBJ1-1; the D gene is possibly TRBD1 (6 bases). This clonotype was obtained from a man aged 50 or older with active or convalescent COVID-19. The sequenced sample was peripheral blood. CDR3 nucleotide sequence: TGTGCCAGCAGCATGACAGGCAGGGGCACTGAAGCTTTCTTT. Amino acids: CASSMTGRGTEAFF.